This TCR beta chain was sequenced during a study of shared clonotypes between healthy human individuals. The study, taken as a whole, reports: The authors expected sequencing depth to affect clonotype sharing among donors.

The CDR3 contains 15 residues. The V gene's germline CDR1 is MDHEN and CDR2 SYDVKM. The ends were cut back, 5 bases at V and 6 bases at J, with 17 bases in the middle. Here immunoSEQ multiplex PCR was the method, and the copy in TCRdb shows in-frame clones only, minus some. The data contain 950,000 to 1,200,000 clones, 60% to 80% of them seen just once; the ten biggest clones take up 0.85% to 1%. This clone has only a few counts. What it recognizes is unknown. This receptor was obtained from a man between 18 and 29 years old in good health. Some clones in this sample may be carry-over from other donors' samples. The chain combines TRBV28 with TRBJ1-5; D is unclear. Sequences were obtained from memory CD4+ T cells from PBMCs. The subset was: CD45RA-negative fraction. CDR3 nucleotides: TGTGCCAGCAGTCGAATAACTACTAACGGTCAGCCCCAGCATTTT. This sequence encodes CASSRITTNGQPQHF.